This T cell receptor (beta chain) was retrieved from a study of shared clonotypes between healthy human individuals (dated by TCRdb to about 2020). About the investigation overall: Two women and three men aged 18 to 49 years were included in the cohort. For each donor, CD4 naive and CD4 memory were each run on three plates, CD8 naive on two plates, and CD8 memory on one plate. The study deeply sequenced blood TCR repertoires of about 5 healthy adults to estimate repertoire size and the extent of clonotype sharing between individuals. Libraries were prepared and TCR repertoires were sequenced by different laboratories using diverse techniques, in order to increase sequencing depth and limit assay-specific biases. Between about 0.8 and 9.5 billion PBMCs per donor were obtained by leukapheresis. The research as a whole found: Compared with non-shared clonotypes, the clonotypes found in all four sorted-subset donors had higher generation probabilities. Rarefaction of sorted-subset datasets indicated incomplete sequencing despite the large sequencing depth. Based on pairwise subsampling, the degree of clonotype sharing among donors was expected to be affected by sequencing depth. Larger estimated clonotype richness was generally found for naive subsets than for memory subsets. Sampling was restricted to blood, and TCR repertoires in tissues likely differ from the TCR repertoires found in blood. When several donors were compared, the shared fraction of clonotypes was about 5.4% for naive CD4, approximately 3.5% for naive CD8, 2% to 2.5% for memory CD4, and 0.35% to 0.4% for memory CD8. Because the study included only a small number of donors, the genetic and exposure-history diversity represented was limited.

TCR CDR3 regions were amplified from genomic DNA by multiplex PCR using the deep immunoSEQ assay. For each cell subset, the extracted genomic DNA was distributed evenly across all wells of several immunoSEQ 96-well plates, and each plate served as one replicate. For sorted subsets, each replicate PCR was loaded with 200 ng genomic DNA, equivalent to 30,000 or so T cell genomes. Purified libraries were quantified with a Qubit 3.0 fluorometer, sized on a Bioanalyzer 2100, and re-quantified with the KAPA Library Quantification kit. A separate single-read 150-cycle Illumina NextSeq 550 flow cell was used to sequence each immunoSEQ 96-well plate. The authors processed their data as follows. The immunoSEQ output contained only junctional sequences without quality scores, so filtering could not match that applied to full-length reads. Sequences were annotated with PyIR, a Python wrapper for IgBLAST v1.9, and V/J genes and CDR3 were assigned using IMGT germline references. Reads with weak V/J assignments (E-value above 1e-6), missing CDR3, stop codons, out-of-frame junctions, or ambiguous translated residues were removed. V3J clonotypes were defined by identical inferred V gene, J gene, and CDR3 amino acid sequence. Percentage overlap between repertoires was computed as shared unique clonotypes divided by the size of the smaller repertoire. RTK rarefaction, the Chao1 estimator, and Recon v2.1 estimates of unobserved clonotypes were used to assess repertoire richness. Generation probabilities were computed with OLGA for all TCRbeta clonotypes obtained by the gDNA method from several donors. In TCRdb, the immuneACCESS table is reduced to in-frame sequences with V and J assigned. These tables do not hold every clone; where another copy was compared, an unresolved V gene accounts for under half, and the others remain unexplained. V, J and clone size derive from that table, while D and trimming were established from the DNA sequence. The sample profile shows millions of clones; over 85% of them were found once. The ten most abundant clones make up 0.13% of the sample.

From the cysteine through the phenylalanine, the CDR3 covers 14 amino acids. The kept DNA is CDR3 alone, 42 bases in frame from the first base. Trimming removed 4 bases from V and 8 bases from J, leaving 14 bases between the germline ends. Per the germline V gene, SGHAT is the CDR1 and FQNNGV is the CDR2. Healthy HIV-negative adults with no recently reported acute infections or vaccinations were included as donors. Every donor was a Caucasian adult living in Nashville, Tennessee, USA. CD4+ T cells were enriched through magnetic negative selection, after which naive cells were positively selected on CD45RA and the remaining negative fraction served as the memory subset. Blood was collected by leukapheresis, and PBMCs were isolated by Ficoll-Histopaque density gradient centrifugation and then cryopreserved in liquid nitrogen vapor phase. Analytical flow cytometry was used to check the purity and quantity of each magnetically sorted T cell population. Each sorted fraction had its genomic DNA isolated and then quantified by UV absorbance on a Nanodrop 2000c.

Turning to this clone: Its antigen has not been determined. There are no base qualities to consult, and no much larger clone falls within one base.

The chain joins TRBV11-2 to TRBJ1-4, and TRBD1 may be the D gene, going by 5 matching bases. The clonotype comes from a man younger than 35 in good health. Material for sequencing was naive CD4+ T cells sorted from blood. The sample's cell subset or site label, decoded: CD45RA+ positively selected. The CDR3 reads as follows: CASSSRLGREKLFF. The DNA sequence follows: TGTGCCAGCAGCTCACGATTGGGACGAGAAAAACTGTTTTTT.